This TCR beta chain was obtained from a study of blood T cell repertoires in COVID-19. Study-level background: Spain, Italy and the United States supplied samples that represented acute and convalescent COVID-19. T cells, B-cell-depleted T cells, or PBMCs provided the cDNA or gDNA that served as material.

In the original processing: Researchers report that nucleated cell counts were estimated from reference gene primer amplification. Measured with immunoSEQ multiplex PCR; TCRdb has only the in-frame clones, and not every one. V and J calls and clone size are given by that table; D and trimming were obtained from the DNA. The sample shows some 110,000 clones, 85% to 90% of them seen only once. Only a few counts were recorded for this clone. The sample holds other DNA sequences that translate to the same CDR3. This CDR3 comprises 15 residues. Trimming took 1 base from V and 1 from J; bases not matched to a gene: 1. Germline V gene sequence: CDR1 LNHNV, CDR2 YYDKDF (reference sequence).

The receptor's source is a human donor in a cohort sampled during active COVID-19. The chain uses TRBV15 and TRBJ1-1; 9 nucleotides agree with TRBD1. The specimen was peripheral blood. The CDR3 DNA reads TGTGCCACCAGCAGAGGGGGACAGGGGAACACTGAAGCTTTCTTT. Translating gives CATSRGGQGNTEAFF.